These 24 T cell receptor beta chains came from one sample sequenced in a study of read filtering for tumor transcriptome and immune sequencing. The library was built from roughly 400 ng RNA with molecular barcoded adaptors for alpha/delta and beta/gamma chains. Via MiXCR, TCRdb re-called the reads, giving one row per CDR3 protein. The sample contains approximately 41,000 distinct CDR3 sequences, roughly 13% of which appear only once. Sequenced sample: a population of CD138-negative cells sorted from bone marrow. The receptors were sampled from a donor at least 40 years old with multiple myeloma.

The table lists this clonotype with many counts. The chain joins TRBV7-2 to TRBJ2-7; 7 nucleotides align to TRBD1. CDR3 size: 14 residues. Germline-derived CDR1 and CDR2 are SGHTA and FQGNSA. V shed 5 bases, J shed 1 base, and the junction held 5 bases outside the gene matches. The CDR3 here is CASSPRQGSYEQYF. The CDR3 DNA reads TGTGCCAGCAGCCCTAGACAGGGTTCCTACGAGCAGTACTTC.

This clonotype was counted ten times or more. The chain employs TRBV4-3 and TRBJ2-1; either TRBD1 or TRBD2 may supply D (5 bases each). The CDR3 has 14 residues. V was cut by 3 bases and J by 7 bases, with 13 bases left in between. Per germline, CDR1 LGHNA and CDR2 YSLEER. The chain's CDR3 is CASSQSPGRNEQFF. The CDR3 DNA is TGCGCCAGCAGCCAGTCGCCGGGACGGAATGAGCAGTTCTTC.

There are a few counts of this clonotype. This sequence may be a read error, since a much larger clone differs from it by one base. V usage is TRBV29-1 and J usage is TRBJ1-1, with 7 bases identical to TRBD1. Per the germline V gene, CDR1 is SQVTM and CDR2 is ANQGSEA. The CDR3 consists of 13 residues. The chain's CDR3 is CSVVGTANTGAFF. The CDR3 DNA reads as TGCAGCGTTGTTGGGACAGCGAACACTGGAGCTTTCTTT. Supplemented by reference TRBV29-1 and TRBJ1-1, the full variable domain reads SAVISQKPSRDICQRGTSLTIQCQVDSQVTMMFWYRQQPGQSLTLIATANQGSEATYESGFVIDKFPISRPNLTFSTLTVSNMSPEDSSIYLCSVVGTANTGAFFGQGTRLTVV.

The chain recombines TRBV14 with TRBJ2-7, with 14 nucleotides matching TRBD2. Trimming took 1 base from V and 4 from J; bases not matched to a gene: 3. From germline, CDR1 is SGHDN and CDR2 FVKESK. CDR3 size: 16 residues. The CDR3 DNA reads as TGTGCCAGCAGCCAAGGACTAGCGGGAGGGCCGTACGAGCAGTACTTC. Residues: CASSQGLAGGPYEQYF.

This clonotype was seen at least ten times. V usage is TRBV6-5 and J usage is TRBJ2-2; 9 positions agree with TRBD1. The CDR3 sequence is 16 residues long. Trimming took 2 bases from V and 5 from J; bases not matched to a gene: 6. Germline V gene lookup returns CDR1 MNHEY and CDR2 SVGAGI. The CDR3: CASSYPQGARTGELFF. CDR3 DNA sequence: TGTGCCAGCAGTTACCCACAGGGGGCCCGGACCGGGGAGCTGTTTTTT.

A single count supports this clonotype. This clone may be a read error of a much larger clone one base away. J is TRBJ2-7 and V is TRBV6-5, with D perhaps assigned TRBD1 or TRBD2 (5 bases each). Trimming took 0 bases from V and 4 from J, leaving 16 bases between them. Germline CDR1 and CDR2: MNHEY and SVGAGI. The length of the CDR3 is 16 residues. The CDR3 reads CASSYSSHMGVYEQYF. CDR3 coding DNA: TGTGCCAGCAGTTACTCATCCCACATGGGGGTATACGAGCAGTACTTC.

Remarks on this clonotype: With only one base between it and a far larger clone, this is likely a read error. CDR3 nucleotide sequence: TGTGCCAGCGGCTTAGGACTAGCGGGAGATCTCGATGAGCAGTTCTTC. Protein sequence: CASGLGLAGDLDEQFF. The J gene is TRBJ2-1, the V gene TRBV11-1; 13 nucleotides match TRBD2. The CDR3 sequence is 16 residues long. CDR1 SGHAT and CDR2 FQDESV come from the germline V gene (reference sequence).

The table lists this clonotype with a count of one. The CDR3 region is CASRNANQPQHF. DNA of the CDR3: TGTGCCAGCAGAAACGCAAATCAGCCCCAGCATTTT. V is TRBV12-3 or TRBV12-4 and J is TRBJ1-5; D remains ambiguous. Trimming pared 6 bases from V and 4 bases from J, leaving 7 bases between. This CDR3 region has 12 residues.

Notes on this clonotype: Just one base apart from a much larger clone, this may be a read error. The chain carries TRBV19 and TRBJ1-5; 7 bases are a match to TRBD1. V gave up 5 bases and J gave up 3 bases; unmatched junction bases: 10. The CDR3 runs to 16 residues. Germline V gene lookup returns CDR1 LNHDA and CDR2 SQIVND (reference sequence). In DNA form, the CDR3 reads TGTGCCAGTAGTCCGCTGGTGACAGGGAACAATCAGCCCCAGCATTTT. Its protein product is CASSPLVTGNNQPQHF.

This clonotype was recorded many times. This rearrangement joins TRBV28 to TRBJ1-4; D remains unclear. In germline, CDR1 is MDHEN, CDR2 SYDVKM. Trimming took 7 bases from V and 7 from J, leaving 16 bases between them. The CDR3 has 14 amino acids. The CDR3 is CASTLEGMGEKLFF. The CDR3 region has the DNA TGTGCCAGCACCCTCGAAGGGATGGGTGAAAAACTGTTTTTT.

In its sample, this clonotype was seen a few times. A clone one base away is much larger, so this may be a read error. This sequence joins TRBV7-8 and TRBJ2-5, with TRBD1 identical over 8 bases. The germline V gene encodes CDR1 SGHVS and CDR2 FQNEAQ. This CDR3 comprises 13 residues. CDR3 loop: CASSQGQEETRYF. For the CDR3, the DNA is TGTGCCAGCAGCCAGGGACAGGAAGAGACCCGGTACTTC. The full variable domain, with the rest looked up from reference TRBV7-8 and TRBJ2-5, is GAGVSQSPRYKVAKRGQDVALRCDPISGHVSLFWYQQALGQGPEFLTYFQNEAQLDKSGLPSDRFFAERPEGSVSTLKIQRTQQEDSAVYLCASSQGQEETRYFGPGTRLLVL.

Many counts were recorded for this clonotype. The chain recombines TRBV6-2 or TRBV6-3 with TRBJ1-4; weak D call: TRBD1 (6 bases). This CDR3 spans 16 amino acids. V lost 4 bases, J lost 4 bases, and 16 bases lay in between. CDR1 MNHEY and CDR2 SVGEGT come from the germline V gene. The CDR3 DNA follows: TGTGCCAGCAGTTCCATCCAGACAGGCGTTAATGAAAAACTGTTTTTT. Protein: CASSSIQTGVNEKLFF.

This clonotype occurred a few times. A much bigger clone sits one base away, suggesting this may be a read error. The chain combines TRBV4-1 with TRBJ1-1; D is possibly TRBD1 (5 bases). The germline gives CDR1 MGHRA, CDR2 YSYEKL. The CDR3 runs to 15 residues. CDR3 bases: TGCGCCAGCAGCCAAGAACAGGATCAGAGCACTGAAGGTTTCTTT. Protein product: CASSQEQDQSTEGFF.

This clonotype was counted at least ten times. This sequence joins TRBV12-5 and TRBJ2-3, with TRBD1 matching 9 bases. With V trimmed by 3 bases and J by 3 bases, 4 bases remained unmatched. This CDR3 contains 15 residues. The germline V gene has CDR1 LGHNT and CDR2 FRNRAP. The CDR3 DNA sequence: TGTGCTAGTGGTTTTCGGACAGGGGCTACAGATACGCAGTATTTT. It is translated as CASGFRTGATDTQYF.

Regarding this clonotype: The junction does not match germline at one end; this may be a read error. V gene TRBV20-1 combines with J gene TRBJ1-5, with TRBD1 matching over 7 bases. The CDR3 consists of 13 residues. The germline V gene encodes CDR1 DFQATT and CDR2 SNEGSKA (reference sequence). In DNA form, the CDR3 reads TGCAGTACGAACCGGGACAGCAGTCAGCCCCAGCATTTT. It translates to CSTNRDSSQPQHF.

This clonotype was picked up many times. CDR3 protein: CASSAGLAPVGQFF. The CDR3 nucleotides read TGTGCCAGCAGCGCCGGACTAGCCCCCGTCGGGCAGTTCTTC. The chain employs TRBV6-5 and TRBJ2-1; TRBD2 matches 8 bases. The length of the CDR3 is 14 residues. V gave up 6 bases and J gave up 12 bases; unmatched junction bases: 13. Germline CDR1 is MNHEY and CDR2 is SVGAGI.

This clonotype was counted at least ten times. This chain links TRBV27 with TRBJ2-1; 7 positions match TRBD2. Per germline, CDR1 MNHEY and CDR2 SMNVEV (reference sequence). After removal of 5 bases from V and 0 bases from J, the junction contained 4 bases not matched to a gene. CDR3 length equals 15 residues. The chain's CDR3 is CASSPPGGSYNEQFF. CDR3 nucleotide sequence: TGTGCCAGCAGTCCGCCGGGGGGCTCCTACAATGAGCAGTTCTTC.

This clonotype was counted at least ten times. At one end the junction does not follow the germline gene, possibly because of a read error. V is TRBV19 and J is TRBJ2-5, with TRBD2 matching over 12 bases. Germline CDR1 LNHDA, CDR2 SQIVND (reference sequence). This CDR3 contains 16 residues. The CDR3 sequence is CAGSIGGLAGYETQYF. Written as DNA, the CDR3 is TGTGCCGGTAGTATAGGCGGACTAGCGGGATATGAGACCCAGTACTTC.

On this clonotype: The junction departs from germline at one end; a sequencing error may be responsible. V and J are TRBV28 and TRBJ2-1; a weak D match, TRBD2 (5 bases). This CDR3 has 16 residues. Germline V gene data show CDR1 as MDHEN and CDR2 as SYDVKM. CDR3 amino acids: CASSSSGAFSYNGQFF. The CDR3 bases are TGTGCCAGCAGTTCCAGCGGAGCCTTCTCCTACAATGGGCAGTTCTTC.

The chain combines TRBV2 with TRBJ2-2; D remains ambiguous. V lost 3 bases to trimming and J lost 0 bases, with 5 bases between them. The CDR3 runs to 14 residues. Germline V CDR1 and CDR2: SNHLY, FYNNEI. The CDR3 nucleotides read TGTGCCAGCAGTGATTCTCCGAACACCGGGGAGCTGTTTTTT. This encodes CASSDSPNTGELFF.

A few counts support this clonotype. A much larger clone sits a single nucleotide away, making a read error possible. The V call is TRBV12-3 or TRBV12-4, the J call TRBJ2-1; 7 bases fit TRBD1. The CDR3 is 15 amino acids. The CDR3 DNA reads TGTGCCAGCTGGCCACAGACAGGGTACTACAATGAGCAGTCCTTC. Protein: CASWPQTGYYNEQSF.

To note about this clonotype: A read error may explain this, as a much larger clone is one base away. The chain employs TRBV5-1 and TRBJ2-3, with TRBD2 as a possible D gene (5 bases). Germline V gene lookup returns CDR1 SGHRS and CDR2 YFSETQ. Trimming took off 5 bases at V and 4 bases at J, with 14 bases between the two ends. The CDR3 spans 14 residues. The CDR3 DNA follows: TGCGCCAGCAGTTTAAGGGAGCTCGCAGATACGCAGTATTTT. Its translation is CASSLRELADTQYF.

In nucleotides, the CDR3 is TGTGCCAGCTTAGCGGGAGGGACGGATACGCAGTATTTT. It encodes CASLAGGTDTQYF. The chain joins TRBV6-5 to TRBJ2-3; the match to TRBD2 covers 11 bases. The CDR3 has 13 residues. Germline CDR1 and CDR2: MNHEY and SVGAGI. The junction had 4 bases not matched to a gene; V was cut back by 8 bases and J by 6 bases.

The V and J genes are TRBV20-1 and TRBJ1-1; 9 nucleotides agree with TRBD1. The CDR3 loop spans 14 amino acids. The germline V gene has CDR1 DFQATT and CDR2 SNEGSKA (reference sequence). Trimming at V came to 0 bases and at J to 5 bases, leaving 4 bases not matched to a gene. The CDR3 here is CSAREGTGRTEAFF. The CDR3 coding sequence is TGCAGTGCTAGAGAAGGGACAGGGAGGACTGAAGCTTTCTTT.